The rows below give T cell receptor beta chains drawn from one sample of a study of T cells after yellow fever vaccination. A single record per CDR3 protein comes from TCRdb applying MiXCR to the 5' RACE reads. The sample consists of about 170,000 distinct CDR3 sequences, roughly 6.2% of them appearing once. The sample consisted of CD4+ T cells sorted from PBMCs, taken on the day of the first yellow fever vaccination. These receptors all stem from a man younger than 35 who received the YFV17D yellow fever vaccine. CDR3s include the opening cysteine and the closing phenylalanine or tryptophan.

TRBV3-1 CAFSPPEIRGGLAKNIQYF
TRBV10-3 CAIRSGASDTQYF
TRBV24-1 CATSDPGGHEQYF
TRBV6-1 CASRPGGHADTQYF
TRBV5-1 CASSSIAGGQDTQYF
TRBV29-1 CSATATNEKLFF
TRBV20-1 CIARDPRTHSTDTQYF
TRBV5-6 CASSLAGRGATNEKLFF
TRBV20-1 CSARPPGGIHEQFF
TRBV7-2 CASSLGTGRRKAFF
TRBV7-2 CASSLRSGYGYTF
TRBV9 CASSHGGGRAGANVLTF
TRBV7-6 CASGPVGETQYF
TRBV7-2 CASSTRRGGPITGELFF
TRBV5-5 CASSLGDRASPLHF
TRBV5-1 CASSLGGLADEQFF
TRBV6-5 CASSYSSQGTGYGYTF
TRBV6-5 CASSSGQGYLGSPLHF
TRBV7-2 CASSLLLWDNSPLHF
TRBV11-3 CASSLSVWGVRGNYGYTF
TRBV7-2 CASSPQEMGIQYF
TRBV20-1 CSPSSTNEKLFF
TRBV9 CASSLRTGRETQYF
TRBV20-1 CSAVMTGSNEKLFF
TRBV18 CASSQGQGHTEAFF